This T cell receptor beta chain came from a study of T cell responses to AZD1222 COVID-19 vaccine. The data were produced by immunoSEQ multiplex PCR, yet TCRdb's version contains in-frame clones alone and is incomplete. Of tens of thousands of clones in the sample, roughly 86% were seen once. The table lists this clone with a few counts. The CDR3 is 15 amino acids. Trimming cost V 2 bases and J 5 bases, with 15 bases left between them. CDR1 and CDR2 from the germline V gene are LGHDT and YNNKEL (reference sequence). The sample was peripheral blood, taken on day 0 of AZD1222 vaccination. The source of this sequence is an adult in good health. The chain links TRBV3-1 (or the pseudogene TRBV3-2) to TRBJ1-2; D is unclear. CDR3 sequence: CASSQQILGFYGYTF. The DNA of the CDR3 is TGTGCCAGCAGCCAACAGATTCTTGGTTTTTATGGCTACACCTTC.